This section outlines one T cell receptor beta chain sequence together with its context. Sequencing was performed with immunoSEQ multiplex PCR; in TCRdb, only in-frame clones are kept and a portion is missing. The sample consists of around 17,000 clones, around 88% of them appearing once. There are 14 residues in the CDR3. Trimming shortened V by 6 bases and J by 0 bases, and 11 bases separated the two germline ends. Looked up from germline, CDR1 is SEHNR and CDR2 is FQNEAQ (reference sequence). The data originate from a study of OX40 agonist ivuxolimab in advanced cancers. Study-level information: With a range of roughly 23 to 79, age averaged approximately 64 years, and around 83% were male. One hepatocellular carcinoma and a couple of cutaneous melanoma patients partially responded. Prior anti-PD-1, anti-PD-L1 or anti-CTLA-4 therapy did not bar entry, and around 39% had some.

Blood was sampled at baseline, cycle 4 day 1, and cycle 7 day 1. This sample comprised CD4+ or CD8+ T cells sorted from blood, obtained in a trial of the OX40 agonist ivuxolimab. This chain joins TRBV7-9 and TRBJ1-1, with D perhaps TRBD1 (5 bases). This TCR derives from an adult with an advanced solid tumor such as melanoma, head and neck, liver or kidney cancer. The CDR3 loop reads CASRDGGVNTEAFF. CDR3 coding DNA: TGTGCCAGCAGGGATGGGGGGGTGAACACTGAAGCTTTCTTT.